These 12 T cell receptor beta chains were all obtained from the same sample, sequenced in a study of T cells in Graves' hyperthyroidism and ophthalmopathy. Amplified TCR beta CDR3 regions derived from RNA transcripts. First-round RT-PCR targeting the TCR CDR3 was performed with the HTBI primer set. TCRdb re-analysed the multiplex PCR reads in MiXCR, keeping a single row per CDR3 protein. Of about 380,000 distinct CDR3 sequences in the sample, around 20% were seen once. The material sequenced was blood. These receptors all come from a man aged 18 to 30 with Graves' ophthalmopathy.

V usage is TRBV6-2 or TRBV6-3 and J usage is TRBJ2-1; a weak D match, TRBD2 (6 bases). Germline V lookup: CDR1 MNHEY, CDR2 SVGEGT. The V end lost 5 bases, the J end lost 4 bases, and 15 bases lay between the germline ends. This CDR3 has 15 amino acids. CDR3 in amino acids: CASSPRLDEYNEQFF. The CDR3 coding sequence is TGTGCCAGCAGTCCCCGACTAGATGAGTACAATGAGCAGTTCTTC.

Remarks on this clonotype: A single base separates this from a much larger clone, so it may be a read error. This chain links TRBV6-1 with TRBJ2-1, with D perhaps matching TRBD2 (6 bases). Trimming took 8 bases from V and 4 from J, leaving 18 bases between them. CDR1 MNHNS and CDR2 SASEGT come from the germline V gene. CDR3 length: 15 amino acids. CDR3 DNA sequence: TGTGCCAGCGGAGTTGACCGGGGGTCTTACAATGAGCAGTTCTTC. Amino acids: CASGVDRGSYNEQFF.

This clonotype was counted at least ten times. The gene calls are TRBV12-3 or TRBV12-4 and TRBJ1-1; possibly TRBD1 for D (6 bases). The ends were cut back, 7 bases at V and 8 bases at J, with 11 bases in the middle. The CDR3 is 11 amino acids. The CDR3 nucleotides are TGTGCCAGCAATTGGGGGCCCGAAGCTTTCTTT. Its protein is CASNWGPEAFF.

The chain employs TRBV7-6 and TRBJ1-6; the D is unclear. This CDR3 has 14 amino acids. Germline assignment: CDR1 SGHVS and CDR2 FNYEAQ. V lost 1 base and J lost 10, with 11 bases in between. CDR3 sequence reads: CASSLDRVGSPLHF. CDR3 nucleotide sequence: TGTGCCAGCAGCTTAGACCGGGTGGGGTCACCCCTCCACTTT.

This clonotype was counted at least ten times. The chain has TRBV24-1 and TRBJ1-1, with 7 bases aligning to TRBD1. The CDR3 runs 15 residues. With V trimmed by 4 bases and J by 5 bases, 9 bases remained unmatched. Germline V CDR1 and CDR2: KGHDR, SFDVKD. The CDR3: CATSETGTARTEAFF. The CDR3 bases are TGTGCCACCAGTGAAACCGGGACAGCTCGAACTGAAGCTTTCTTT.

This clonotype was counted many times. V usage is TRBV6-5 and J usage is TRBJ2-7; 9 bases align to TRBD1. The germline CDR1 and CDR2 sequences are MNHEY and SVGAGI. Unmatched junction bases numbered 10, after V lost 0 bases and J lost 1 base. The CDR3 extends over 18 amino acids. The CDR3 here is CASSYSGDRDSGSYEQYF. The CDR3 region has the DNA TGTGCCAGCAGTTACTCGGGGGACAGGGATAGCGGGTCCTACGAGCAGTACTTC.

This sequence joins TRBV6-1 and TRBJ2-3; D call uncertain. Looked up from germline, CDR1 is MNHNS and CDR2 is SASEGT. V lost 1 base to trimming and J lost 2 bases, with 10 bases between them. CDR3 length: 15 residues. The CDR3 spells CASSEVREHTDTQYF. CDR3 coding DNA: TGTGCCAGCAGTGAAGTTCGTGAACACACAGATACGCAGTATTTT.

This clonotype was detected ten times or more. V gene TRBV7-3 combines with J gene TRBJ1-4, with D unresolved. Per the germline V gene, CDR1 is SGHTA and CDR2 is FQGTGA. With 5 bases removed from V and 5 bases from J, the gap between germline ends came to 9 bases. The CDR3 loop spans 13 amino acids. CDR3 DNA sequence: TGTGCCAGCAGCCGGGATTCCAATGAAAAACTGTTTTTT. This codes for CASSRDSNEKLFF.

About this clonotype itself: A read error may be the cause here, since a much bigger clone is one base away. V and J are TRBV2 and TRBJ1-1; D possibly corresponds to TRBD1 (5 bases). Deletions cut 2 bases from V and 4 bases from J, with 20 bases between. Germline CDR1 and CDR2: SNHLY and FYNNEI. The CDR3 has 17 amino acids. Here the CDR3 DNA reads TGTGCCAGCAGTGAATCCTGGACAACGAGCCGAACCACTGAAGCTTTCTTT. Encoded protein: CASSESWTTSRTTEAFF.

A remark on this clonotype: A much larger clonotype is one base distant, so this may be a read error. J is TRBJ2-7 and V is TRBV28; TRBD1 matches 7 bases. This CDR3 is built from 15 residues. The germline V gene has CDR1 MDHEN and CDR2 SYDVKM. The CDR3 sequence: CTSSLVAQGYHEQYF. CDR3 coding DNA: TGTACCAGCAGTTTAGTAGCACAGGGGTACCACGAGCAGTACTTC.

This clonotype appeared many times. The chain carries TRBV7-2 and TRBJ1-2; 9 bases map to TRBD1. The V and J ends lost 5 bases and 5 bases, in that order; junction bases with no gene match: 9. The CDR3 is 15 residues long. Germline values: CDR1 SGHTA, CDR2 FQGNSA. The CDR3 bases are TGTGCCAGCAGCGCGTCCGGGACAGGGCTGTATGGCTACACCTTC. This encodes CASSASGTGLYGYTF.

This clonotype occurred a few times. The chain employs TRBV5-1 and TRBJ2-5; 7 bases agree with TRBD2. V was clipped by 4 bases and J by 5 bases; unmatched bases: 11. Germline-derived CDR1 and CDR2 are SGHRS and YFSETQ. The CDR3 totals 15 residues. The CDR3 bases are TGCGCCAGCAGCCCCGAGGGAGGGACGGGCGAGACCCAGTACTTC. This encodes CASSPEGGTGETQYF.